This TCR beta chain was sequenced in a study of OX40 agonist ivuxolimab in advanced cancers. Across the whole study: Cohort: about 80% men, mean age 60, aged roughly 23 to 79. Whole-study results and caveats: Certain nonresponders likewise exhibited a low normalized T-cell clonal expansion.

Germline V CDR1 and CDR2: SNHLY, FYNNEI. The CDR3 runs 18 residues. The V gene end was trimmed by 6 bases and the J gene end by 0 bases; junction bases not matched to a gene: 12. A word on this clone: Its antigen is unknown.

TCRdb's table, derived via immunoSEQ multiplex PCR, lists solely in-frame clones and lacks some. The sample holds 68,000 or so clones; 83% are singletons and the top ten take 1.4%. The chain couples TRBV2 to TRBJ1-5; 9 bases align to TRBD1. The receptor comes from an adult with an advanced solid tumor such as melanoma, head and neck, liver or kidney cancer. Sequencing used CD4+ or CD8+ T cells sorted from blood, obtained in a trial of the OX40 agonist ivuxolimab. Here the CDR3 DNA reads TGTGCCAGCAGGCCCGGGACAGGGAGAATGTATAGCAATCAGCCCCAGCATTTT. This translates into CASRPGTGRMYSNQPQHF.